Sequencing of this T cell receptor (beta chain) was carried out in a study of cytomegalovirus exposure and HLA in healthy donors. The PCR ran on 60 Vbeta and 13 Jbeta primers. Method: immunoSEQ multiplex PCR; TCRdb's copy keeps in-frame clones and lacks some. The sample totals approximately 110,000 clones. This CDR3 contains 15 residues. Trimming pared 6 bases from V and 4 bases from J, leaving 18 bases between. From germline, CDR1 is LNHDA and CDR2 SQIVND (reference sequence). Broader study findings: Within a later analysis, the majority of CMV-associated TCR beta chains appeared HLA-restricted. A later analysis revealed that TCR association rates differed between HLA loci, peaking at DRB1 and bottoming out at HLA-C. Among donors in an Asian-associated ancestry cluster, a later analysis reportedly found fewer N-insertions than the roughly 700-donor mean. Per a later analysis, under 20,000 TCR beta sequences showed association with HLA alleles at 0.05 false discovery rate.

About this clone: The antigen is not known.

The sequencing input was PBMCs. The receptor was isolated from a man younger than 35 in good health and CMV-seronegative. The chain uses TRBV19 and TRBJ1-1; D is possibly TRBD1 (6 bases). CDR3 protein: CASSLTSAGATEAFF. CDR3 coding DNA: TGTGCCAGTAGCCTCACCTCGGCGGGGGCCACTGAAGCTTTCTTT.